These 22 T cell receptor beta chains share one sample of origin, sequenced in a study of T cell repertoires in cytomegalovirus infection. TCRdb re-derived calls from the reads in MiXCR, one entry per CDR3 protein. The sample has roughly 170,000 distinct CDR3 sequences, about a fifth seen once. Their antigen targets remain unknown. Sequenced here: CD8+ T cells from cultured PBMCs, sampled from culture after CMV antigen stimulation. The receptors here all came from a human donor in good health (CMV status not recorded). Some clones in this sample may be carry-over from other donors' samples.

This clonotype appeared many times. V and J are TRBV2 and TRBJ2-1, with D uncertain. Germline CDR1 reads SNHLY; CDR2 reads FYNNEI. The CDR3 has 13 residues. V was shortened by 6 bases and J by 2 bases, with 8 bases between the two germline ends. The CDR3 DNA follows: TGTGCCAGCAGGCCTGGAGCCTACAATGAGCAGTTCTTC. Its protein is CASRPGAYNEQFF.

This chain joins TRBV7-8 and TRBJ1-5; D unresolved. Trimming cost V 2 bases and J 2 bases, with 13 bases left between them. CDR3 size: 16 residues. Germline V CDR1 and CDR2: SGHVS, FQNEAQ. CDR3 region: CASSLYESEGNQPQHF. The CDR3 DNA sequence: TGTGCCAGCAGCTTATATGAAAGTGAGGGCAATCAGCCCCAGCATTTT.

The chain is built from TRBV7-6 and TRBJ2-1, with TRBD1 matching over 10 bases. CDR1 and CDR2 from the germline V gene are SGHVS and FNYEAQ. V trimming: 4 bases; J trimming: 2 bases; junction bases outside the gene matches: 5. The CDR3 totals 16 residues. CDR3 DNA sequence: TGTGCCAGCAGCTCCCCGGGACAGGGGCCCTACAATGAGCAGTTCTTC. Amino acid sequence: CASSSPGQGPYNEQFF.

J is TRBJ2-5 and V is TRBV29-1, with a possible D match to TRBD2 (5 bases). The CDR3 runs to 13 residues. In germline, CDR1 is SQVTM, CDR2 ANQGSEA. V was pared by 0 bases and J by 4 bases, with 9 bases between. This CDR3 is CSVEEDSPETQYF. CDR3 nucleotide sequence: TGCAGCGTTGAAGAGGACTCTCCAGAGACCCAGTACTTC.

This clonotype was counted only a few times. The rearrangement uses TRBV6-5 and TRBJ2-1, with D unclear. Trimming cost V 0 bases and J 9 bases, with 9 bases left between them. Germline assignment: CDR1 MNHEY and CDR2 SVGAGI. CDR3 size: 13 residues. CDR3 sequence reads: CASSYSLAGEQFF. The DNA for the CDR3 is TGTGCCAGCAGTTACTCTTTGGCCGGTGAGCAGTTCTTC.

This clonotype appeared a few times. The chain has TRBV29-1 and TRBJ1-4, with D perhaps TRBD1 (5 bases). The ends were cut back, 1 base at V and 2 bases at J, with 8 bases in the middle. This CDR3 comprises 14 residues. The germline gives CDR1 SQVTM, CDR2 ANQGSEA. The CDR3 protein is CSVEGGVTNEKLFF. CDR3 bases: TGCAGCGTTGAAGGGGGGGTCACTAATGAAAAACTGTTTTTT.

In its sample, this clonotype was seen many times. The chain links TRBV12-3 or TRBV12-4 to TRBJ2-1, with D unresolved. The V gene lost 0 bases and the J gene lost 10 bases, with 10 bases spanning the gap. The CDR3 is 13 amino acids. CDR3 sequence reads: CASSLASISEQFF. CDR3 DNA sequence: TGTGCCAGCAGTTTAGCGTCAATATCAGAGCAGTTCTTC.

V gene TRBV4-1 combines with J gene TRBJ2-2; D ambiguous. Per the germline V gene, CDR1 is MGHRA and CDR2 is YSYEKL. V was pared by 3 bases and J by 1 base, with 9 bases between. The CDR3 extends over 15 amino acids. CDR3 amino acids: CASSHEGMNTGELFF. The CDR3 region has the DNA TGCGCCAGCAGCCATGAAGGGATGAACACCGGGGAGCTGTTTTTT.

V gene TRBV7-2 combines with J gene TRBJ2-4; TRBD1 aligns across 8 bases. This CDR3 is 15 amino acids long. Germline V gene lookup returns CDR1 SGHTA and CDR2 FQGNSA. V shed 6 bases and J 8 bases; nucleotides not matched to a gene: 12. The CDR3 DNA is TGTGCCAGCAGTCACAGCGGACAGGGAGTCGACATTCAGTACTTC. Its translation is CASSHSGQGVDIQYF.

This clonotype was recorded a few times. The chain joins TRBV27 to TRBJ1-1; D ambiguous. Germline assignment: CDR1 MNHEY and CDR2 SMNVEV (reference sequence). V shed 3 bases and J shed 0 bases, with 8 bases lying between them. This CDR3 has 14 residues. This CDR3 reads CASSFGQLNTEAFF. The CDR3 DNA sequence: TGTGCCAGCAGTTTCGGGCAGTTGAACACTGAAGCTTTCTTT.

The sample holds many counts of this clonotype. The V gene is TRBV4-1, the J gene TRBJ1-1; weak D call: TRBD1 (5 bases). The CDR3 spans 15 residues. CDR1 is MGHRA and CDR2 is YSYEKL in the germline V gene. The V and J ends lost 0 bases and 1 base respectively, with 9 bases between them. The CDR3 nucleotides are TGCGCCAGCAGCCAAGATCAAAGGGGGAACACTGAAGCTTTCTTT. Protein: CASSQDQRGNTEAFF.

This clonotype has only a few counts. V gene TRBV6-1 combines with J gene TRBJ2-5, with 10 bases aligning to TRBD1. V lost 5 bases to trimming and J lost 4 bases; unmatched junction nucleotides: 4. The CDR3 covers 14 residues. Per the germline V gene, CDR1 is MNHNS and CDR2 is SASEGT. The CDR3 region has the DNA TGTGCCAGCAGTACCTGGACAGGGGGAGAGACCCAGTACTTC. Residues: CASSTWTGGETQYF.

V gene TRBV6-6 combines with J gene TRBJ2-7; D might be TRBD2 (6 bases). The CDR3 has 14 amino acids. Trimming cost V 8 bases and J 3 bases, with 17 bases left between them. Germline CDR1 reads MNHNY; CDR2 reads SVGAGI (reference sequence). CDR3 protein: CASQIQGRYYEQYF. For the CDR3, the DNA is TGTGCCAGCCAGATACAAGGGAGGTACTACGAGCAGTACTTC.

V usage is TRBV4-3 and J usage is TRBJ2-7, with a tentative D call TRBD1 (7 bases). Trimming left V 1 base short and J 4 bases short, with 26 bases between. The CDR3 spans 19 residues. Germline lookup yields CDR1 LGHNA and CDR2 YSLEER. This CDR3 reads CASSQVPPVEGADIYEQYF. CDR3 DNA sequence: TGCGCCAGCAGCCAAGTTCCCCCCGTGGAGGGGGCCGATATATACGAGCAGTACTTC.

J is TRBJ1-4 and V is TRBV7-9; 7 bases align to TRBD1. There are 15 residues in the CDR3. The trim removed 5 bases at V and 5 bases at J, leaving 8 bases unmatched. Germline CDR1 SEHNR, CDR2 FQNEAQ (reference sequence). CDR3: CASSPTGTDNEKLFF. CDR3 bases: TGTGCCAGCAGCCCTACCGGGACAGACAATGAAAAACTGTTTTTT.

This clonotype has only a few counts. The CDR3 spells CASSSSGRDGTNYGYTF. CDR3 bases: TGTGCCAGCAGCTCATCGGGGAGGGACGGGACTAACTATGGCTACACCTTC. The rearrangement joins TRBV7-2 to TRBJ1-2; tentative D call: TRBD1 (5 bases). Germline CDR1 SGHTA, CDR2 FQGNSA. V was shortened by 4 bases and J by 0 bases, with 18 bases between the two germline ends. The CDR3 extends over 17 amino acids.

This clonotype was recorded a few times. V usage is TRBV29-1 and J usage is TRBJ2-1, with 8 bases matching TRBD2. J was trimmed by 0 bases and V by 7 bases; bases with no gene match: 5. Germline CDR1 SQVTM, CDR2 ANQGSEA. The CDR3 is 14 residues long. The CDR3 reads CSAHSGNSYNEQFF. For the CDR3, the DNA is TGCAGCGCACATAGCGGGAACTCCTACAATGAGCAGTTCTTC.

The V call is TRBV12-5, the J call TRBJ2-3, with 11 bases matching TRBD1. Trimming cost V 4 bases and J 6 bases; bases outside gene matches: 3. Germline-derived CDR1 and CDR2 are LGHNT and FRNRAP. The CDR3 extends over 14 amino acids. CDR3 region: CASGWGQGVDTQYF. CDR3 bases: TGTGCTAGTGGTTGGGGACAGGGGGTCGATACGCAGTATTTT. The full variable domain, completed using reference TRBV12-5 and TRBJ2-3, is DARVTQTPRHKVTEMGQEVTMRCQPILGHNTVFWYRQTMMQGLELLAYFRNRAPLDDSGMPKDRFSAEMPDATLATLKIQPSEPRDSAVYFCASGWGQGVDTQYFGPGTRLTVL.

This clonotype has a handful of counts. The chain employs TRBV7-6 and TRBJ1-4; the D gene is possibly TRBD1 (5 bases). Germline lookup yields CDR1 SGHVS and CDR2 FNYEAQ. V was trimmed by 7 bases and J by 8 bases, leaving 23 bases between them. This CDR3 comprises 16 residues. This CDR3 reads CASIPSIRQGSEKLFF. CDR3 coding DNA: TGTGCCAGCATCCCAAGTATCCGTCAGGGAAGCGAAAAACTGTTTTTT.

The chain carries TRBV5-6 and TRBJ1-1; D gene unclear. The CDR3 consists of 13 residues. Trimming took 1 base from V and 2 from J, leaving 6 bases between them. Germline lookup yields CDR1 SGHDT and CDR2 YYEEEE. The CDR3 region has the DNA TGTGCCAGCAGCTTGTACAGTAACACTGAAGCTTTCTTT. Translated, it gives CASSLYSNTEAFF.

This sequence joins TRBV12-3 or TRBV12-4 and TRBJ2-1; D is tentatively TRBD1 or TRBD2 (7 bases each). Trimming cost V 6 bases and J 0 bases, with 12 bases left between them. The CDR3 runs to 15 residues. The CDR3 bases are TGTGCCAGCAGCCTCAGGGGGGGCTCCTACAATGAGCAGTTCTTC. Residues: CASSLRGGSYNEQFF.

V is TRBV7-9 and J is TRBJ2-2; D might be TRBD1 (5 bases). V lost 1 base and J 3 bases, leaving 9 bases between the germline ends. The germline V gene encodes CDR1 SEHNR and CDR2 FQNEAQ (reference sequence). The CDR3 consists of 15 residues. The CDR3 coding sequence is TGTGCCAGCAGCTTAGTGGGGCTGCACACCGGGGAGCTGTTTTTT. It encodes CASSLVGLHTGELFF.